The 6 T cell receptor beta chains below come from one sample, sequenced in a study of CD8+ T cells in alopecia areata (dated by TCRdb to 2017 to 2018). Interpreted using the paper, the time point label stands for: 20 to 30 weeks on oral tofacitinib. This specimen's treatment or condition label, interpreted: oral pan-JAK inhibitor, 5-10 mg twice daily. Preparation of the library involved the immunoSEQ multiplex PCR assay. RNA was extracted from all samples and reverse transcribed into cDNA as template for TCR sequencing. The table comes from immuneACCESS by way of TCRdb, which keeps in-frame sequences with V and J called. Part of the clones is missing from these tables; in studies checked, under half for an unresolved V gene and the rest for unknown reasons. The sample contains around 180,000 clones, 60% of them found a single time. 1% of the sample lies in the top ten. The sample was CD4+ T cells sorted from blood, taken at week 24, from a patient treated with tofacitinib. The receptors were gathered from a human donor with alopecia areata.

The V and J genes are TRBV15 and TRBJ1-6; 8 bases match TRBD1. The V and J ends lost 1 base and 11 bases, in that order; junction bases with no gene match: 13. Germline-derived CDR1 and CDR2 are LNHNV and YYDKDF (reference sequence). This CDR3 has 17 residues. As DNA, the CDR3 is TGTGCCACCAGCAGAGGCCGGACAGGGAGGCTCCCCGCACCCCTCCACTTT. Translated: CATSRGRTGRLPAPLHF.

This clone was counted between two and nine times. The chain has TRBV18 and TRBJ2-3; the D gene is possibly TRBD2 (6 bases). CDR1 is KGHSH and CDR2 is LQKENI in the germline V gene. Trimming took off 5 bases at V and 1 base at J, with 10 bases between the two ends. The CDR3 covers 14 residues. The CDR3, as DNA: TGTGCCAGCTCAAGCCGCGGGGGCACAGATACGCAGTATTTT. Encoded protein: CASSSRGGTDTQYF.

Only a few counts were recorded for this clone. This chain connects TRBV18 to TRBJ2-5; D gene unclear. CDR3 size: 12 residues. Germline lookup yields CDR1 KGHSH and CDR2 LQKENI. The ends were cut back, 2 bases at V and 4 bases at J, with 5 bases in the middle. This CDR3 reads CASSPGLETQYF. CDR3 in DNA: TGTGCCAGCTCACCAGGCTTAGAGACCCAGTACTTC.

This clone was counted a few times. J is TRBJ1-1 and V is TRBV20-1; D is undetermined. Germline CDR1 and CDR2: DFQATT and SNEGSKA (reference sequence). V lost 3 bases and J lost 11, with 13 bases in between. The CDR3 has 11 residues. The CDR3 DNA is TGCAGTGCTAGCGAGCGAGGTTCGGCTTTCTTT. This codes for CSASERGSAFF.

V usage is TRBV10-3 and J usage is TRBJ1-1, with D perhaps matching TRBD1 (6 bases). V lost 5 bases to trimming and J lost 11 bases, with 24 bases between them. CDR3 length: 15 residues. Per germline, CDR1 ENHRY and CDR2 SYGVKD. CDR3 sequence (DNA): TGTGCCATCAGTCACACAGGGAAGGCGCGCTCTCAGGCTTTCTTT. It yields the protein CAISHTGKARSQAFF.

In the case of this clone: This sample includes further DNA sequences coding for the same CDR3. The rearrangement joins TRBV9 to TRBJ2-7; 7 nucleotides match TRBD2. Trimming cost V 0 bases and J 0 bases; bases outside gene matches: 3. Per germline, CDR1 SGDLS and CDR2 YYNGEE. The CDR3 is 15 residues long. The CDR3 sequence is CASSVGEGSSYEQYF. Written as DNA, the CDR3 is TGTGCCAGCAGCGTAGGGGAGGGCAGCTCCTACGAGCAGTACTTC.